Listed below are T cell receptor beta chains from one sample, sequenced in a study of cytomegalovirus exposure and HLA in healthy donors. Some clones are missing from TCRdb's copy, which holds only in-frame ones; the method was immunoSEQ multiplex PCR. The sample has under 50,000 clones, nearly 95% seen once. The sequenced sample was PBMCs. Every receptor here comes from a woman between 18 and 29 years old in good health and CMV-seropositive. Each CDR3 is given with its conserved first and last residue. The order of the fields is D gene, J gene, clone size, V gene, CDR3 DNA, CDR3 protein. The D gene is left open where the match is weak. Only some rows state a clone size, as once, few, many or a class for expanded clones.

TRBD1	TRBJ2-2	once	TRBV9	TGTGCCAGCAGCGTAGAGGTAGGGACAGGCTCCACCGGGGAGCTGTTTTTT	CASSVEVGTGSTGELFF
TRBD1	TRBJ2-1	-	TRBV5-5	TGTGCCAGCAGCAAAACAGGGGACGCGGTAGCTTACAATGAGCAGTTCTTC	CASSKTGDAVAYNEQFF
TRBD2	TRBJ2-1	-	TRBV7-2	TGTGCCAGCAGCTTTGGGCTAGCGGATTACAATGAGCAGTTCTTC	CASSFGLADYNEQFF
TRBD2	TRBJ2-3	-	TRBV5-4	TGTGCCAGCAGCAGAACTAGCGGGACCAGCACAGATACGCAGTATTTT	CASSRTSGTSTDTQYF
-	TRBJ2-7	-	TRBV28	TGTGCCAGCACGGGATCGGGGAGCTCCTACGAGCAGTACTTC	CASTGSGSSYEQYF
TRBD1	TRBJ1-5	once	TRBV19	TGTGCCAGTAGTACTTCCCTCGGGACAGGGGCCCCGGGAACCCATTTT	CASSTSLGTGAPGTHF
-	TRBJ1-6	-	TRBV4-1	TGCGCCAGCAGCCGCCTAGATCTCTATAATTCACCCCTCCACTTT	CASSRLDLYNSPLHF
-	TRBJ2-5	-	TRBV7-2	TGTGCCAGCAGCTTACATTTTCGGGGGCAAGAGACCCAGTACTTC	CASSLHFRGQETQYF
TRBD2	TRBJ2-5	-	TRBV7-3	TGTGCCAGCAGCTCGGCGCCCAGACTAGCGGGAGGGGTGGAGACCCAGTACTTC	CASSSAPRLAGGVETQYF
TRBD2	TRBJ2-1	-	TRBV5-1	TGCGCCAGCAGCTTGGGGGGCGGGAGGAGCTCCTACAATGAGCAGTTCTTC	CASSLGGGRSSYNEQFF
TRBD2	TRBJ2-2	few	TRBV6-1	TGTGCCAGCAGAGCCGCTAGCGGGGACACCGGGGAGCTGTTTTTT	CASRAASGDTGELFF
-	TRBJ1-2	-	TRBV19	TGTGCCAGTAGTATAGAGAGACTCTATGGCTACACCTTC	CASSIERLYGYTF
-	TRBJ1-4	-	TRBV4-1	TGCGCCAGCAGCCAAGGGGGAGGGGAAAAACTGTTTTTT	CASSQGGGEKLFF
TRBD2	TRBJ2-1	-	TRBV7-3	TGTGCCAGCAGATCGGGACTAGCGGGAGATGAGCAGTTCTTC	CASRSGLAGDEQFF
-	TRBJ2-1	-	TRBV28	TGTGCCAGCAGTTTGAGCTCCTACAATGAGCAGTTCTTC	CASSLSSYNEQFF
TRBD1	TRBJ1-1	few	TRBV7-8	TGTGCCAGCAGCTGGCCCGGGACAGGGCCCCTCTTT	CASSWPGTGPLF
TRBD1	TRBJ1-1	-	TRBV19	TGTGCCAGTCGCCTTGGGACAGGGAACACTGAAGCTTTCTTT	CASRLGTGNTEAFF
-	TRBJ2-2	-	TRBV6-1	TGTGCCAGCAGTGGGGCAATAGGCGGGGAGCTGTTTTTT	CASSGAIGGELFF
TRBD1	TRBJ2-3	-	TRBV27	TGTGCCAGCAGTTTAAAGGGGGCATTTACAGATACGCAGTATTTT	CASSLKGAFTDTQYF
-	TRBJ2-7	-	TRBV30	TGTGCCTGGAGTCCCAGTCTGAACGAGCAGTACTTC	CAWSPSLNEQYF
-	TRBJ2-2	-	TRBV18	TGTGCCAGCTCACCAGACCTAGATTCCGGGGAGCTGTTTTTT	CASSPDLDSGELFF
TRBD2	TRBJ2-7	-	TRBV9	TGTGCCAGCAGCGTAGAAGCGGGAGGGCCTGAGCAGTACTTC	CASSVEAGGPEQYF
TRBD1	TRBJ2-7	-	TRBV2	TGTGCCAGCAGTTTTGGGACAGGGGCCTACGAGCAGTACTTC	CASSFGTGAYEQYF
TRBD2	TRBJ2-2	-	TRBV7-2	TGTGCCAGCAGGGTGGAGGGAGGGCTGACCGGGGAGCTGTTTTTT	CASRVEGGLTGELFF
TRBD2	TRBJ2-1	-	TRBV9	TGTGCCAGCAGCGTAGAGGGGGTAGCGGGAGGTGAGCAGTTCTTC	CASSVEGVAGGEQFF